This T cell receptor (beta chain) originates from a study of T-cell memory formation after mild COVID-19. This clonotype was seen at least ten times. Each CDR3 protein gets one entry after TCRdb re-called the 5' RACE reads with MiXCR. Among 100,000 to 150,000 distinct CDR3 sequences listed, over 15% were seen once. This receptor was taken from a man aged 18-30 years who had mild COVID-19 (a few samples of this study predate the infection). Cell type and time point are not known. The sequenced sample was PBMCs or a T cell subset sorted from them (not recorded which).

The CDR3: CASTTPGANVLTF. The CDR3 DNA sequence: TGTGCCAGCACTACCCCCGGGGCCAACGTCCTGACTTTC. The chain uses TRBV7-2 and TRBJ2-6; no firm D call. The CDR3 length is 13 residues. V dropped 7 bases and J dropped 4 bases, with 8 bases sitting between them. CDR1 and CDR2 from the germline V gene are SGHTA and FQGNSA.